This is a list of T cell receptor beta chains from one sample in a study of cytomegalovirus exposure and HLA in healthy donors. Sequencing used immunoSEQ multiplex PCR; TCRdb keeps in-frame clones, though not all of them. This table holds 95,000 to 100,000 clones, about 80% found once. The material sequenced was PBMCs. These receptors were collected from a man aged 35 to 55 in good health and CMV-seronegative. The CDR3 runs from the conserved cysteine through the conserved F or W. The order of the fields is J gene, D gene, clone size, V gene, CDR3 protein, CDR3 DNA. A D gene is named only where the DNA matches it firmly. A clone size is listed for some rows: how often the clone was seen (once, few, many), or a class if it is expanded.

TRBJ2-7 | NA | NA | TRBV5-4 | CASSPESYSYEQYF | TGTGCCAGCAGCCCTGAGAGTTACTCCTACGAGCAGTACTTC
TRBJ2-1 | TRBD2 | NA | TRBV7-2 | CASSPGLAGGNEQFF | TGTGCCAGCAGCCCCGGACTAGCGGGAGGAAATGAGCAGTTCTTC
TRBJ2-7 | TRBD1 | once | TRBV5-4 | CASSPGTEPYEQYF | TGTGCCAGCAGCCCCGGGACAGAACCCTACGAGCAGTACTTC
TRBJ2-7 | NA | NA | TRBV5-6 | CASQPGTSPGEQYF | TGTGCCAGCCAACCGGGAACCTCGCCGGGCGAGCAGTACTTC
TRBJ2-3 | NA | NA | TRBV28 | CASTEIREPDTQYF | TGTGCCAGCACCGAGATAAGGGAGCCAGATACGCAGTATTTT
TRBJ1-6 | NA | NA | TRBV28 | CASSLRTALRSPLHF | TGTGCCAGCAGTTTACGGACAGCCCTTAGATCACCCCTCCACTTT
TRBJ2-7 | NA | once | TRBV29-1 | CSVEGEVKAAGTYEQYF | TGCAGCGTTGAGGGGGAGGTAAAGGCAGCCGGGACCTACGAGCAGTACTTC
TRBJ1-3 | NA | NA | TRBV7-6 | CASSPLPRFYSGNTIYF | TGTGCCAGCAGCCCCCTCCCCCGGTTTTATTCTGGAAACACCATATATTTT
TRBJ2-4 | NA | few | TRBV5-8 | CASSAGQNLAKNIQYF | TGTGCCAGCAGCGCCGGACAGAACCTAGCCAAAAACATTCAGTACTTC
TRBJ2-3 | TRBD2 | NA | TRBV4-3 | CASSQAPPTTRGDTDTQYF | TGCGCCAGCAGCCAAGCCCCCCCGACTACTCGGGGGGACACAGATACGCAGTATTTT
TRBJ2-7 | NA | few | TRBV7-8 | CASSSLFGEQYF | TGTGCCAGCAGCTCCCTTTTCGGCGAGCAGTACTTC
TRBJ1-1 | NA | NA | TRBV5-8 | CASSLEVMNTEAFF | TGTGCCAGCAGCTTAGAGGTTATGAACACTGAAGCTTTCTTT
TRBJ2-1 | NA | NA | TRBV18 | CASSPSGGPHYNEQFF | TGTGCCAGCTCACCGTCCGGGGGGCCACATTACAATGAGCAGTTCTTC
TRBJ1-2 | TRBD1 | few | TRBV14 | CASSRTGGNYGYTF | TGTGCCAGCAGCCGGACAGGGGGAAACTATGGCTACACCTTC
TRBJ2-1 | TRBD2 | NA | TRBV28 | CASSPAGTTIYNEQFF | TGTGCCAGCAGCCCCGCCGGGACTACAATCTACAATGAGCAGTTCTTC
TRBJ2-3 | NA | NA | TRBV5-1 | CALTSTGGADTQYF | TGCGCCCTAACCTCAACGGGCGGGGCAGATACGCAGTATTTT
TRBJ2-3 | TRBD1 | NA | TRBV30 | CAWSVGDRGRDTQYF | TGTGCCTGGAGTGTAGGGGACAGGGGGCGGGATACGCAGTATTTT
TRBJ2-5 | NA | NA | TRBV29-1 | CSVAGDVQETQYF | TGCAGCGTTGCAGGGGACGTTCAAGAGACCCAGTACTTC
TRBJ2-3 | NA | once | TRBV11-2 | CASSYQFTGTSKNTQYF | TGTGCCAGCAGCTACCAATTTACCGGGACTTCAAAAAATACGCAGTATTTT
TRBJ2-2 | TRBD1 | NA | TRBV7-8 | CASSLGTGGDTGELFF | TGTGCCAGCAGCTTAGGGACAGGGGGAGACACCGGGGAGCTGTTTTTT
TRBJ2-5 | TRBD1 | NA | TRBV2 | CASRTGPRQETQYF | TGTGCCAGCCGGACAGGGCCTCGTCAAGAGACCCAGTACTTC
TRBJ1-4 | NA | NA | TRBV29-1 | CSVEGGGEKLFF | TGCAGCGTTGAAGGGGGGGGTGAAAAACTGTTTTTT
TRBJ2-1 | NA | NA | TRBV7-9 | CSSSTTTGKFPRDEQFF | TGTTCCAGCAGCACCACTACAGGGAAATTTCCGCGGGATGAGCAGTTCTTC
TRBJ2-1 | NA | once | TRBV6-4 | CASSVLSGDGISEQFF | TGTGCCAGCAGTGTCCTATCGGGAGACGGGATAAGTGAGCAGTTCTTC
TRBJ2-1 | NA | NA | TRBV4-1 | CASSRPGLPEQFF | TGCGCCAGCAGCCGACCGGGACTCCCTGAGCAGTTCTTC
TRBJ2-7 | NA | NA | TRBV11-1 | CASSLELSGAFIYEQYF | TGTGCCAGCAGCTTAGAATTATCAGGGGCATTTATCTACGAGCAGTACTTC
TRBJ2-1 | NA | NA | TRBV5-1 | CASSLAESSSYNEQFF | TGCGCCAGCAGCTTGGCCGAGTCGAGCTCCTACAATGAGCAGTTCTTC
TRBJ1-4 | NA | NA | TRBV5-5 | CASSLETSSRKLFF | TGTGCCAGCAGCTTGGAAACCTCTAGTCGAAAACTGTTTTTT
TRBJ2-7 | NA | NA | TRBV28 | CASRGSGSRSYEQYF | TGTGCCAGCAGGGGATCCGGGAGCCGCTCCTACGAGCAGTACTTC
TRBJ2-7 | NA | NA | TRBV2 | CASSLSAAEQYF | TGTGCCAGCAGCCTTAGTGCTGCCGAGCAGTACTTC
TRBJ1-3 | NA | NA | TRBV7-6 | CASSSTSSGNTIYF | TGTGCCAGCAGCTCCACGAGCTCTGGAAACACCATATATTTT
TRBJ1-1 | NA | NA | TRBV7-9 | CASTHGRQNFEAFF | TGTGCCAGCACCCATGGCAGGCAGAATTTTGAAGCTTTCTTT
TRBJ1-2 | NA | few | TRBV19 | CASRDGGARDYGYTF | TGTGCCAGTAGGGATGGGGGGGCAAGAGACTATGGCTACACCTTC
TRBJ1-1 | NA | NA | TRBV19 | CASSIYPGIAEAFF | TGTGCCAGTAGTATTTACCCAGGGATCGCTGAAGCTTTCTTT
TRBJ2-7 | TRBD2 | NA | TRBV7-2 | CASSLGGLAEYEQYF | TGTGCCAGCAGCTTAGGTGGACTAGCGGAGTACGAGCAGTACTTC
TRBJ2-3 | TRBD2 | NA | TRBV5-1 | CASSLVPSGGTDTQYF | TGCGCCAGCAGCTTGGTGCCTAGCGGAGGCACAGATACGCAGTATTTT
TRBJ2-7 | TRBD1 | once | TRBV5-4 | CASRPSRVQGDEQYF | TGTGCCAGCAGACCCTCCAGGGTGCAGGGGGACGAGCAGTACTTC
TRBJ2-5 | NA | NA | TRBV6-5 | CASRVLASETQYF | TGTGCCAGCAGAGTACTAGCTTCGGAGACCCAGTACTTC
TRBJ2-7 | NA | once | TRBV4-2 | CASSQGFRGAYEQYF | TGTGCCAGCAGCCAAGGCTTTCGAGGCGCCTACGAGCAGTACTTC
TRBJ2-1 | NA | few | TRBV28 | CASRREGRGEQFF | TGTGCCAGCAGGAGAGAGGGCAGGGGTGAGCAGTTCTTC
TRBJ2-7 | NA | NA | TRBV7-9 | CASSPPKPGMIHYEQYF | TGTGCCAGCAGCCCACCTAAGCCAGGGATGATTCACTACGAGCAGTACTTC
TRBJ1-1 | NA | NA | TRBV7-9 | CSSSLGQGGEAFF | TGTTCCAGCAGCTTAGGGCAGGGCGGAGAAGCTTTCTTT
TRBJ2-7 | TRBD1 | few | TRBV29-1 | CSTWTGVEQYF | TGCAGCACCTGGACAGGGGTCGAGCAGTACTTC
TRBJ1-1 | TRBD1 | NA | TRBV7-3 | CASSPTGEFGAFF | TGTGCCAGCAGCCCCACAGGGGAGTTTGGGGCTTTCTTT
TRBJ2-2 | NA | NA | TRBV30 | CAWSVPWVSGSTGELFF | TGTGCCTGGAGTGTACCTTGGGTTAGCGGAAGCACCGGGGAGCTGTTTTTT
TRBJ2-3 | TRBD2 | once | TRBV7-3 | CASSWGTSGASTDTQYF | TGTGCCAGCAGCTGGGGGACTAGCGGGGCTAGCACAGATACGCAGTATTTT
TRBJ2-5 | NA | NA | TRBV7-8 | CASSSTETQYF | TGTGCCAGCAGCTCGACTGAGACCCAGTACTTC
TRBJ1-4 | TRBD1 | NA | TRBV6-1 | CASSGGQGDEKLFF | TGTGCCAGCAGTGGAGGACAGGGGGACGAAAAACTGTTTTTT
TRBJ1-1 | TRBD1 | NA | TRBV4-3 | CASSQDHTGGTEAFF | TGCGCCAGCAGCCAAGATCATACAGGGGGCACTGAAGCTTTCTTT
TRBJ1-4 | TRBD1 | few | TRBV28 | CASGQGNEKLFF | TGTGCCAGCGGACAGGGGAATGAAAAACTGTTTTTT
TRBJ2-3 | TRBD2 | few | TRBV7-9 | CSSSLAGGGTDTQYF | TGTTCCAGCAGCTTAGCGGGGGGGGGCACAGATACGCAGTATTTT
TRBJ2-3 | TRBD2 | NA | TRBV5-8 | CASSLLGLASDTQYF | TGTGCCAGCAGCTTGCTGGGACTAGCATCAGATACGCAGTATTTT
TRBJ2-7 | NA | NA | TRBV28 | CASSTLQQGRAYEQYF | TGTGCCAGCAGCACTCTTCAACAGGGACGGGCATACGAGCAGTACTTC
TRBJ2-7 | NA | NA | TRBV7-9 | CSSSLGFNEQYF | TGTTCCAGCAGCTTAGGTTTCAACGAGCAGTACTTC
TRBJ1-5 | NA | NA | TRBV4-3 | CASSQVAEGEPQHF | TGCGCCAGCAGCCAAGTGGCCGAGGGGGAGCCCCAGCATTTT
TRBJ1-1 | TRBD1 | few | TRBV19 | CASSSGQYTEAFF | TGTGCCAGTAGCTCGGGACAGTACACTGAAGCTTTCTTT
TRBJ1-6 | NA | NA | TRBV28 | CASHYRVNYNSPLHF | TGTGCCAGTCATTACAGGGTAAACTATAATTCACCCCTCCACTTT
TRBJ2-7 | TRBD2 | NA | TRBV2 | CASKTGGTRYEQYF | TGTGCCAGCAAAACGGGGGGGACTCGCTACGAGCAGTACTTC
TRBJ2-2 | TRBD2 | NA | TRBV5-4 | CASSQGLAGQNTGELFF | TGTGCCAGCAGCCAGGGACTAGCGGGGCAAAACACCGGGGAGCTGTTTTTT